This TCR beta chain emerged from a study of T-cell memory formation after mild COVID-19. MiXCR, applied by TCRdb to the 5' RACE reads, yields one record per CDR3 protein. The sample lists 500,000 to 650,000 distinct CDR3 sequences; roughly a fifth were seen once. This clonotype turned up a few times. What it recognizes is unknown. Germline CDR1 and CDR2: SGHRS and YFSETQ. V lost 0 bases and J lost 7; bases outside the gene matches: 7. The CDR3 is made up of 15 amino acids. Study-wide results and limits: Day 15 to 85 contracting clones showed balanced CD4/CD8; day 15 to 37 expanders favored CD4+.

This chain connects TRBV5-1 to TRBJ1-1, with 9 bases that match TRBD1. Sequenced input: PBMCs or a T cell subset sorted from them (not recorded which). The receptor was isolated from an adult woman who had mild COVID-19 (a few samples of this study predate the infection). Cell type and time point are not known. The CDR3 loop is CASSLGGTGSNEAFF. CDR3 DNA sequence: TGCGCCAGCAGCTTGGGTGGGACAGGGTCAAATGAAGCTTTCTTT.